The 32 T cell receptor beta chains below were found in one sample sequenced in a study of technical replicates of blood from several donors. Measured with immunoSEQ multiplex PCR; TCRdb has only the in-frame clones, and not every one. The data contain 70,000 to 85,000 clones, around nine tenths of them seen just once; the ten biggest clones take up over 0.35%. The specimen sequenced was T cells isolated from PBMCs. These receptors came from a human donor in good health.

The genes are TRBV19 and TRBJ2-2; D unresolved. This CDR3 has 13 residues. V lost 3 bases to trimming and J lost 5 bases, with 7 bases between them. CDR1 LNHDA and CDR2 SQIVND come from the germline V gene (reference sequence). In DNA, the CDR3 is TGTGCCAGTAGTATTCCTGTTACCGGGGAGCTGTTTTTT. Protein product: CASSIPVTGELFF.

The rearrangement joins TRBV25-1 to TRBJ1-5, with a weak D call TRBD1 (5 bases). CDR1 and CDR2 (germline): MGHDK, SYGVNS. V was cut by 2 bases and J by 13 bases, with 15 bases left in between. CDR3 length: 13 amino acids. The CDR3 DNA reads as TGTGCCAGCAGTGAAAGGGGTGGGGCCGGGCAGCATTTT. This translates into CASSERGGAGQHF.

The rearrangement links TRBV27 to TRBJ2-7, with 7 bases that match TRBD1. CDR3 length: 15 amino acids. Germline V CDR1 and CDR2: MNHEY, SMNVEV (reference sequence). After removal of 0 bases from V and 0 bases from J, the junction contained 2 bases not matched to a gene. The CDR3 DNA is TGTGCCAGCAGTTTATCGACAGGGCACTCCTACGAGCAGTACTTC. It is translated as CASSLSTGHSYEQYF.

J is TRBJ2-3 and V is TRBV2; TRBD1 might be the D (6 bases). V lost 4 bases and J lost 4, with 15 bases in between. This CDR3 contains 15 residues. Germline values: CDR1 SNHLY, CDR2 FYNNEI. As DNA, the CDR3 is TGTGCCAGCAGTGTACCGCGAGGGGGATCAGATACGCAGTATTTT. Translated: CASSVPRGGSDTQYF.

The chain recombines TRBV27 with TRBJ2-7; 11 nucleotides align to TRBD2. V lost 0 bases, J lost 5 bases, and 6 bases stayed unmatched. Germline V gene lookup returns CDR1 MNHEY and CDR2 SMNVEV (reference sequence). The CDR3 sequence is 16 residues long. CDR3 sequence (DNA): TGTGCCAGCAGTTTATCGACAACTAGCGGGAGTAACGAGCAGTACTTC. It yields the protein CASSLSTTSGSNEQYF.

V and J are TRBV19 and TRBJ2-2; the D is unclear. V shed 8 bases and J shed 1 base, with 11 bases lying between them. Looked up from germline, CDR1 is LNHDA and CDR2 is SQIVND (reference sequence). The CDR3 is 14 amino acids. For the CDR3, the DNA is TGTGCCAGTTCGAATTTCGGGAACACCGGGGAGCTGTTTTTT. Protein sequence: CASSNFGNTGELFF.

This clone showed up just a few times. The chain carries TRBV6-6 and TRBJ2-7; 10 positions match TRBD1. This CDR3 spans 14 amino acids. Trimming cost V 7 bases and J 2 bases; bases outside gene matches: 5. From germline, CDR1 is MNHNY and CDR2 SVGAGI (reference sequence). CDR3 sequence (DNA): TGTGCCAGCAAGGCCGGACAGGGGGCCTACGAGCAGTACTTC. Encoded protein: CASKAGQGAYEQYF.

The rearrangement joins TRBV19 to TRBJ2-2; 7 bases line up with TRBD1. CDR3 size: 15 residues. Per germline, CDR1 LNHDA and CDR2 SQIVND (reference sequence). V lost 5 bases and J lost 3; bases outside the gene matches: 6. This CDR3 is CASSLRQGYTGELFF. Written as DNA, the CDR3 is TGTGCCAGTAGTCTGCGACAGGGCTACACCGGGGAGCTGTTTTTT.

V and J are TRBV7-3 and TRBJ2-7; 11 nucleotides match TRBD2. The CDR3 extends over 18 amino acids. V lost 5 bases, J lost 7 bases, and 19 bases stayed unmatched. From germline, CDR1 is SGHTA and CDR2 FQGTGA. CDR3 loop: CASSPYLGLAASGGEQYF. CDR3 DNA: TGTGCCAGCAGCCCCTACCTGGGACTAGCGGCTTCCGGAGGAGAGCAGTACTTC. Using reference TRBV7-3 and TRBJ2-7 for the parts outside the CDR3, the full variable domain is GAGVSQTPSNKVTEKGKYVELRCDPISGHTALYWYRQSLGQGPEFLIYFQGTGAADDSGLPNDRFFAVRPEGSVSTLKIQRTERGDSAVYLCASSPYLGLAASGGEQYFGPGTRLTVT.

This clone came up a few times. CDR3 loop: CASSVPDQPQHF. The CDR3 DNA follows: TGTGCCAGCAGTGTACCAGATCAGCCCCAGCATTTT. V is TRBV2 and J is TRBJ1-5, with unresolved D. This CDR3 region has 12 residues. CDR1 and CDR2 (germline): SNHLY, FYNNEI. V was trimmed by 4 bases and J by 5 bases, leaving 6 bases between them.

V usage is TRBV25-1 and J usage is TRBJ1-4, with D maybe TRBD1 (5 bases). The CDR3 sequence is 15 residues long. V was clipped by 1 base and J by 5 bases, with 11 bases between them. Germline V gene sequence: CDR1 MGHDK, CDR2 SYGVNS. CDR3 sequence: CASSESGTGNEKLFF. CDR3 sequence (DNA): TGTGCCAGCAGTGAATCCGGGACTGGGAATGAAAAACTGTTTTTT.

The V and J genes are TRBV28 and TRBJ2-7; no clear D gene. V shed 3 bases and J shed 2 bases, with 8 bases lying between them. Germline loops: CDR1 MDHEN, CDR2 SYDVKM. The CDR3 length is 13 residues. The CDR3 sequence is CASSLAQTYEQYF. CDR3 sequence (DNA): TGTGCCAGCAGTTTGGCCCAGACCTACGAGCAGTACTTC. Full variable domain (remainder filled in from reference TRBV28 and TRBJ2-7): DVKVTQSSRYLVKRTGEKVFLECVQDMDHENMFWYRQDPGLGLRLIYFSYDVKMKEKGDIPEGYSVSREKKERFSLILESASTNQTSMYLCASSLAQTYEQYFGPGTRLTVT.

V usage is TRBV5-4 and J usage is TRBJ1-5; 10 bases agree with TRBD1. This CDR3 comprises 15 residues. The V and J ends lost 3 bases and 7 bases, in that order; junction bases with no gene match: 7. Germline CDR1 is SGHNT and CDR2 is YYREEE (reference sequence). CDR3 DNA: TGTGCCAGCAGCTCCGGGACAGGGGTGAGCCAGCCCCAGCATTTT. Translating gives CASSSGTGVSQPQHF.

This clone was detected only a few times. CDR3 in DNA: TGTGCCAGCACCACTCCGAAATTCATGAACACTGAAGCTTTCTTT. Amino acid sequence: CASTTPKFMNTEAFF. J is TRBJ1-1 and V is TRBV7-6; D unresolved. CDR1 is SGHVS and CDR2 is FNYEAQ in the germline V gene. Deletions cut 7 bases from V and 0 bases from J, with 15 bases between. The CDR3 runs to 15 residues.

The V call is TRBV27, the J call TRBJ1-4; D call uncertain. V gave up 5 bases and J gave up 3 bases, with 7 bases separating them. The V gene's germline CDR1 is MNHEY and CDR2 SMNVEV (reference sequence). The CDR3 sequence is 13 residues long. The CDR3, as DNA: TGTGCCAGCAGTGCCTCAGCTAATGAAAAACTGTTTTTT. Translated: CASSASANEKLFF. Full variable domain (rest looked up from reference TRBV27 and TRBJ1-4): EAQVTQNPRYLITVTGKKLTVTCSQNMNHEYMSWYRQDPGLGLRQIYYSMNVEVTDKGDVPEGYKVSRKEKRNFPLILESPSPNQTSLYFCASSASANEKLFFGSGTQLSVL.

The J gene is TRBJ2-7, the V gene TRBV25-1; D might be TRBD2 (6 bases). The germline gives CDR1 MGHDK, CDR2 SYGVNS. The CDR3 sequence is 15 residues long. Trimming took off 3 bases at V and 0 bases at J, with 12 bases between the two ends. The CDR3 DNA reads as TGTGCCAGCAGTGATGCCGTCGGGGGCTCCTACGAGCAGTACTTC. It translates to CASSDAVGGSYEQYF.

This chain joins TRBV18 and TRBJ2-7; 8 bases are shared with TRBD2. V lost 6 bases and J lost 6; bases outside the gene matches: 4. CDR1 and CDR2 from the germline V gene are KGHSH and LQKENI. The length of the CDR3 is 12 residues. This CDR3 reads CASSPSGSEQYF. CDR3 nucleotides: TGTGCCAGCTCGCCCAGCGGGAGCGAGCAGTACTTC.

The V and J genes are TRBV6-6 and TRBJ2-3; TRBD2 agrees at 9 bases. The germline V gene has CDR1 MNHNY and CDR2 SVGAGI (reference sequence). After removal of 5 bases from V and 4 bases from J, the junction contained 4 bases not matched to a gene. The CDR3 is 14 amino acids. The CDR3 spells CASSQLAGADTQYF. In nucleotides, the CDR3 is TGTGCCAGCAGTCAGTTAGCGGGAGCAGATACGCAGTATTTT.

The chain employs TRBV18 and TRBJ2-7, with D unclear. The CDR3 totals 14 residues. V shed 5 bases and J shed 2 bases, with 13 bases lying between them. Germline CDR1 is KGHSH and CDR2 is LQKENI. CDR3 region: CASSVNSLPYEQYF. In DNA, the CDR3 is TGTGCCAGCTCAGTGAACAGTTTACCCTACGAGCAGTACTTC.

The chain combines TRBV10-2 with TRBJ2-7; 8 bases match TRBD1. Germline lookup yields CDR1 WSHSY and CDR2 SAAADI. V lost 3 bases and J lost 3; bases outside the gene matches: 7. This CDR3 is built from 15 residues. The CDR3 sequence: CASSDRSGGSYEQYF. CDR3 nucleotides: TGCGCCAGCAGTGATAGGTCAGGGGGCAGCTACGAGCAGTACTTC.

The V gene is TRBV5-4, the J gene TRBJ2-5; a possible D gene is TRBD1 (5 bases). This CDR3 is built from 15 residues. Looked up from germline, CDR1 is SGHNT and CDR2 is YYREEE (reference sequence). Between the trimmed V and J ends, which lost 2 bases and 2 bases, there was a span of 13 bases. The CDR3 DNA reads TGTGCCAGCAGCTTATATTGGGGCCCGCAAGAGACCCAGTACTTC. Residues: CASSLYWGPQETQYF.

V gene TRBV4-1 combines with J gene TRBJ2-7, with 9 bases lining up with TRBD2. The CDR3 consists of 17 residues. J gave up 5 bases and V 0 bases, and 11 bases lay outside the gene matches. The germline V gene encodes CDR1 MGHRA and CDR2 YSYEKL. CDR3 sequence reads: CASSQETAGGPRDEQYF. DNA of the CDR3: TGCGCCAGCAGCCAAGAGACAGCGGGAGGCCCCAGGGACGAGCAGTACTTC.

On this clone: The junction and the germline gene differ at one end; a read error may be behind it. This chain connects TRBV7-9 to TRBJ1-2; maybe TRBD1 (6 bases). This CDR3 has 10 residues. Per germline, CDR1 SEHNR and CDR2 FQNEAQ (reference sequence). The CDR3 DNA sequence: TGTGCCAGCAGCGGTACAGGGTGGGCCTTC. Protein product: CASSGTGWAF.

The chain is built from TRBV19 and TRBJ1-2; D may be TRBD1 (5 bases). CDR1 LNHDA and CDR2 SQIVND come from the germline V gene (reference sequence). Trimming removed 0 bases from V and 5 bases from J, with 7 bases in between. This CDR3 spans 13 amino acids. The CDR3 spells CASSIDRAYGYTF. CDR3 sequence (DNA): TGTGCCAGTAGTATAGACAGGGCTTATGGCTACACCTTC.

In its sample, this clone was seen once. The V call is TRBV7-2, the J call TRBJ1-5; 8 nucleotides line up with TRBD1. Germline trimming cut 5 bases from V and 3 bases from J; bases unmatched to any gene: 6. Germline V CDR1 and CDR2: SGHTA, FQGNSA. The CDR3 is 15 amino acids. CDR3 nucleotide sequence: TGTGCCAGCAGCACAAGGACAGGGCCCAATCAGCCCCAGCATTTT. Protein product: CASSTRTGPNQPQHF.

This chain uses TRBV7-3 with TRBJ2-1, with 8 bases matching TRBD1. Trimming at V came to 5 bases and at J to 7 bases, leaving 10 bases not matched to a gene. The CDR3 runs to 15 residues. The germline V gene encodes CDR1 SGHTA and CDR2 FQGTGA. The chain's CDR3 is CASSPLGQGSNEQFF. The CDR3 DNA is TGTGCCAGCAGCCCCTTAGGACAGGGTTCAAATGAGCAGTTCTTC.

The rearrangement uses TRBV7-2 and TRBJ1-5, with 7 positions matching TRBD1. The germline V gene has CDR1 SGHTA and CDR2 FQGNSA. V was clipped by 4 bases and J by 6 bases; unmatched bases: 12. The CDR3 covers 16 residues. The CDR3 bases are TGTGCCAGCAGCTCACAGGGGAGCGGATGGGGTCAGCCCCAGCATTTT. Translation: CASSSQGSGWGQPQHF.

The chain joins TRBV16 to TRBJ2-1; 7 positions agree with TRBD1. J was trimmed by 1 base and V by 3 bases; bases with no gene match: 9. CDR3 length: 17 residues. In germline, CDR1 is KGHSY, CDR2 FQNENV. The CDR3 DNA follows: TGTGCCAGCAGCCAGACCCGGGACAGTCTGTCCTACAATGAGCAGTTCTTC. Translating gives CASSQTRDSLSYNEQFF.

The chain recombines TRBV6-5 with TRBJ1-2; TRBD1 might be the D (5 bases). The ends were cut back, 7 bases at V and 3 bases at J, with 9 bases in the middle. Germline V gene data show CDR1 as MNHEY and CDR2 as SVGAGI. CDR3 length: 12 amino acids. CDR3 coding DNA: TGTGCCAGCACCCAGGGCCACTATGGCTACACCTTC. Encoded protein: CASTQGHYGYTF.

The chain employs TRBV6-1 and TRBJ2-5; D ambiguous. Deletions cut 3 bases from V and 5 bases from J, with 16 bases between. Germline values: CDR1 MNHNS, CDR2 SASEGT. This CDR3 is 15 amino acids long. The CDR3 DNA reads as TGTGCCAGCAGTGATTTGGGCCAGGTGTACGAGACCCAGTACTTC. Amino acid sequence: CASSDLGQVYETQYF.

The chain recombines TRBV7-3 with TRBJ2-1; weak D call: TRBD2 (6 bases). The CDR3 covers 15 residues. Looked up from germline, CDR1 is SGHTA and CDR2 is FQGTGA. V was shortened by 5 bases and J by 4 bases, with 15 bases between the two germline ends. CDR3 coding DNA: TGTGCCAGCAGCCCATCGGGACTTGGGTACAATGAGCAGTTCTTC. Translation: CASSPSGLGYNEQFF.

The J gene is TRBJ1-1, the V gene TRBV19; D gene uncertain. V lost 7 bases and J lost 6, with 12 bases in between. The V gene's germline CDR1 is LNHDA and CDR2 SQIVND (reference sequence). This CDR3 has 12 amino acids. In DNA form, the CDR3 reads TGTGCCAGTAAAGGCAGGTACCCTGAAGCTTTCTTT. It specifies CASKGRYPEAFF.